The source of this TCR beta chain is a study of radiotherapy plus CTLA-4 blockade in lung cancer. The assay was immunoSEQ multiplex PCR, and TCRdb's table has in-frame clones only and misses some. There are tens of thousands of clones in the sample; around 86% occur only once, and over 15% lies in the top ten. Chemo-refractory metastatic non-small-cell lung cancer patients received focal radiation with ipilimumab CTLA-4 blockade. Germline V lookup: CDR1 LGHNA, CDR2 YNFKEQ. This CDR3 is built from 15 residues. The V gene end was trimmed by 3 bases and the J gene end by 8 bases; junction bases not matched to a gene: 7.

The chain uses TRBV4-2 and TRBJ1-4; TRBD1 aligns across 9 bases. The input for sequencing was peripheral blood, taken from a patient treated with radiotherapy plus ipilimumab. The receptor was derived from a human donor with non-small cell lung cancer that progressed on radiotherapy plus ipilimumab. The CDR3 sequence: CASSQGQGPWEKLFF. DNA for the CDR3: TGTGCCAGCAGCCAGGGACAGGGTCCTTGGGAAAAACTGTTTTTT.